This TCR beta chain was obtained from a study of T cell responses to AZD1222 COVID-19 vaccine (dated by TCRdb to the early 2020s). A note on the overall study: TCR sequencing covered 233 trial participants: nearly 210 given two doses of AZD1222 and approximately 26 given two doses of MenACWY control vaccine. Enrollment into the trials was organized by age into subgroups of 18-55, 56-69 and 70-plus years, and those subgroups contained around 150, 28 and 57 TCR-sequenced participants, respectively. Broader findings and caveats from the paper: The 56-69-year group was small, and its depth increase did not reach significance, likely because of low power. After two AZD1222 doses, spike-specific TCR breadth and depth were significantly higher than at day 0 and than in MenACWY recipients. Participants were mostly white British and included more females than males, and it was suggested by the authors that clonal diversity may have been underestimated. Because no day 14 peak-response samples were available, repertoires were characterized only after the peak T cell response. The vaccine-associated CD4 TCRs covered the entire spike protein, and the dominant responses fell in regions 160-218 and 743-854. Reportedly, close to half of the unique spike-specific TCRs recognized epitopes lying outside the regions that are mutated in the B.1.351 and B.1.1.7 variants. Conclusions about previously exposed vaccinees are limited, since just five or six AZD1222 recipients were seropositive for SARS-CoV-2 at baseline.

Turning to this clone: Its cognate antigen has yet to be identified. There are no base qualities to consult, and no much larger clone falls within one base.

This sample's time point label indicates: about 28 days (+/-7) after the second vaccine dose. AZD1222 recipients given second doses at about 4 weeks or at about 12 weeks were pooled, since spike-specific TCR depth and breadth were not found to differ between the two schedules. Vaccinee samples were obtained from the UK trials COV001 and COV002, which included a single-blind randomized controlled phase 2/3 trial of AZD1222 (ChAdOx1 nCoV-19) in healthy adults. For TCRbeta chain sequencing, PBMC samples were collected from trial participants at day 0 and at day 28 after the second dose. The CDR3 regions of human TCRbeta chains were analyzed by immunosequencing. The authors processed their data as follows. Repertoire TCRs were checked for matches against a reference library of SARS-CoV-2-specific TCRs that had been generated using the MIRA antigen-specificity platform. Breadth meant the fraction of unique TCRs that were SARS-CoV-2-associated, whereas depth meant the fraction of total T cells that were SARS-CoV-2-associated. Using the MIRA data, each spike-specific TCR was mapped to the spike region that the TCR reacts to and placed in a CD4 or CD8 class. Log10-transformed breadth and depth values were compared by one-way ANOVA with Sidak's multiple comparisons tests. Sourced from immuneACCESS, this table was stored by TCRdb with only in-frame sequences that have V and J called. A share of the clones is absent; for the studies checked, an unresolved V gene accounts for under half, and the remainder has no known explanation. V and J calls and clone size are copied from that table; D and trimming were computed from the DNA. Within this sample are around 130,000 clones, with around 89% of them counted one time only. The ten largest clones add up to around 9.5% of the sample.

The clonotype comes from an adult who received the AZD1222 COVID-19 vaccine. Sequenced material: peripheral blood, taken 28 days after the second AZD1222 dose.

The CDR3 loop reads CASNLLPYEQYF. The sequenced DNA: TGTGCCAGCAACTTGTTGCCGTACGAGCAGTACTTC. The rearranged segments are TRBV7-8 and TRBJ2-7; the D gene remains uncertain. Between the V and J ends, shortened by 7 bases and 4 bases respectively, the junction contains 11 bases. Per the germline V gene, SGHVS is the CDR1 and FQNEAQ is the CDR2. From its cysteine to its phenylalanine, the CDR3 spans 12 amino acids. The entry retains the CDR3 DNA only, 36 bases that are in frame from base 1. Reference TRBV7-8 and TRBJ2-7 proteins supply the regions before and after the CDR3; the full variable domain is: GAGVSQSPRYKVAKRGQDVALRCDPISGHVSLFWYQQALGQGPEFLTYFQNEAQLDKSGLPSDRFFAERPEGSVSTLKIQRTQQEDSAVYLCASNLLPYEQYFGPGTRLTVT.